The source of this T cell receptor (beta chain) is a study of T cell repertoires in cytomegalovirus infection. Remarks on this clonotype: Its antigen is currently unknown.

TCRdb passed the reads through MiXCR, listing each CDR3 protein once. The sample includes 60,000 to 75,000 distinct CDR3 sequences, around 28% of them seen just once. The study, taken as a whole, reports: It was HLA-C-restricted CMV-specific TCR beta clonotypes that dominated the response ex vivo.

The source was CD8+ T cells from cultured PBMCs, collected from culture after CMV antigen stimulation. The clonotype originates from a human donor in good health (CMV status not recorded). Some clones in this sample may be carry-over from other donors' samples.

CDR3 region: CASSLAVQGYTEAFF. CDR3 DNA: TGTGCCAGCAGTTTAGCCGTACAGGGTTACACTGAAGCTTTCTTT. The chain combines TRBV12-3 or TRBV12-4 with TRBJ1-1; D perhaps matches TRBD1 (6 bases). The CDR3 has 15 residues. Trimming removed 0 bases from V and 3 bases from J, with 11 bases in between.